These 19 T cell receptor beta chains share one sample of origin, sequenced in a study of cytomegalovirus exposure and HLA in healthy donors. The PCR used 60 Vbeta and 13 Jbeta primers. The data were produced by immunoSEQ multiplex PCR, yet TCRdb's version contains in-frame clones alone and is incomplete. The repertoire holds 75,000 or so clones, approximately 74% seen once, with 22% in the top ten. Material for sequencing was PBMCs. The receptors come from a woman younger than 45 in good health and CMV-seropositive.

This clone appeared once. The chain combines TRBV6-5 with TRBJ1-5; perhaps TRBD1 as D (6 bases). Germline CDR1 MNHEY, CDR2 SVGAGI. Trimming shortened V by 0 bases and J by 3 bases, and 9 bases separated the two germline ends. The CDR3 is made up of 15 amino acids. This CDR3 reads CASSYSQGINQPQHF. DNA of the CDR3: TGTGCCAGCAGTTACTCCCAGGGGATCAATCAGCCCCAGCATTTT.

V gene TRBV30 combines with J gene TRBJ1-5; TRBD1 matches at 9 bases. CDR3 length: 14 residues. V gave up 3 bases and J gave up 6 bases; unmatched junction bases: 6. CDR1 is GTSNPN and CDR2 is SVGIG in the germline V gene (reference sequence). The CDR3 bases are TGTGCCTGGAGCGCGGGACAGGGTGGTCAGCCCCAGCATTTT. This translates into CAWSAGQGGQPQHF.

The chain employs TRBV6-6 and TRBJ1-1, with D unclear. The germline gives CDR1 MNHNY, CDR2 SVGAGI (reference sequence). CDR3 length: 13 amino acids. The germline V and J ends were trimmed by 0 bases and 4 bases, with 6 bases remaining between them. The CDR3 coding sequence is TGTGCCAGCAGTTACTCGAGGAGCACTGAAGCTTTCTTT. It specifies CASSYSRSTEAFF.

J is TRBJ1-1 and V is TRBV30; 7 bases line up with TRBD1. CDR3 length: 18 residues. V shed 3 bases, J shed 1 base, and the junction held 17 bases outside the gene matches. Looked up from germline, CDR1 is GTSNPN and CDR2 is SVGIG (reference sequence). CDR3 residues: CAWSIKKDRTGQNTEAFF. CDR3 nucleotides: TGTGCCTGGAGCATAAAGAAAGACCGGACAGGACAGAACACTGAAGCTTTCTTT.

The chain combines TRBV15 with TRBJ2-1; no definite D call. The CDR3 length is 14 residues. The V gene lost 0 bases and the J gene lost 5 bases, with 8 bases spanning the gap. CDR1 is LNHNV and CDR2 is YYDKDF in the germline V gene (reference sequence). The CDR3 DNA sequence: TGTGCCACCAGCAGAGATCAAGCCGACAATGAGCAGTTCTTC. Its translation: CATSRDQADNEQFF.

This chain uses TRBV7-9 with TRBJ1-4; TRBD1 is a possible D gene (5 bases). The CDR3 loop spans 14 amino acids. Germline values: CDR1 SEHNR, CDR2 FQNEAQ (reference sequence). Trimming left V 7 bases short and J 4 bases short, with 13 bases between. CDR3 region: CASTPGTGNEKLFF. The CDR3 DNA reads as TGTGCCAGCACCCCCGGGACTGGTAATGAAAAACTGTTTTTT.

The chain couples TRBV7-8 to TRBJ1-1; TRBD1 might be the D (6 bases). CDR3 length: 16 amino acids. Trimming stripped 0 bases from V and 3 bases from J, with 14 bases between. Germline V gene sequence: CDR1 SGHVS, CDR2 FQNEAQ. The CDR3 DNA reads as TGTGCCAGCAGCTTAGCTAACAGGGAAGTCGACACTGAAGCTTTCTTT. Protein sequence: CASSLANREVDTEAFF.

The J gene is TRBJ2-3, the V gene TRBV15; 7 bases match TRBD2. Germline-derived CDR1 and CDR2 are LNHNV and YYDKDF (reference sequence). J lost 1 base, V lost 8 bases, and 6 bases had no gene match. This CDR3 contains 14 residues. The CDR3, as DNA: TGTGCCACCTCATCTAGCGGAGGCACAGATACGCAGTATTTT. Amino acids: CATSSSGGTDTQYF.

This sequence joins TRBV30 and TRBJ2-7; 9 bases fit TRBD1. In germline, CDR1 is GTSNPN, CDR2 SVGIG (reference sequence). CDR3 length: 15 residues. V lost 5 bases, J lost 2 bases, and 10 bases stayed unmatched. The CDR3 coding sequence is TGTGCCTGGTCGTCCGGGACAGGGCCTGCCTACGAGCAGTACTTC. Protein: CAWSSGTGPAYEQYF.

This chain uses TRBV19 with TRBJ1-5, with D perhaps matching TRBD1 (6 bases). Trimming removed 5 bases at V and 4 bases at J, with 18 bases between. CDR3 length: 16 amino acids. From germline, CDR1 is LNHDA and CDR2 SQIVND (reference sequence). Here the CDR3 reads CASSLQGFVGNQPQHF. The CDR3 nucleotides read TGTGCCAGTAGTCTACAGGGATTCGTGGGTAATCAGCCCCAGCATTTT.

CDR3 sequence: CASSVGLAGGEQYF. The CDR3, as DNA: TGTGCCAGCAGCGTAGGACTAGCGGGAGGTGAGCAGTACTTC. The J gene is TRBJ2-7, the V gene TRBV9; 13 bases map to TRBD2. This CDR3 has 14 residues. The germline gives CDR1 SGDLS, CDR2 YYNGEE. J lost 7 bases, V lost 0 bases, and 1 base had no gene match. Variable domain in full (rest from reference TRBV9 and TRBJ2-7): DSGVTQTPKHLITATGQRVTLRCSPRSGDLSVYWYQQSLDQGLQFLIQYYNGEERAKGNILERFSAQQFPDLHSELNLSSLELGDSALYFCASSVGLAGGEQYFGPGTRLTVT.

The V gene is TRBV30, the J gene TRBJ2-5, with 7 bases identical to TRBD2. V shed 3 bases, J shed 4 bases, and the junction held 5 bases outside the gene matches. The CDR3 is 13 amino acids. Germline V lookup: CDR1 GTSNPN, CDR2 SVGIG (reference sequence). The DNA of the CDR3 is TGTGCCTGGAGCGGGGGGTCGAGAGAGACCCAGTACTTC. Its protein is CAWSGGSRETQYF. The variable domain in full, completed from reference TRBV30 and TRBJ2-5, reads SQTIHQWPATLVQPVGSPLSLECTVEGTSNPNLYWYRQAAGRGLQLLFYSVGIGQISSEVPQNLSASRPQDRQFILSSKKLLLSDSGFYLCAWSGGSRETQYFGPGTRLLVL.

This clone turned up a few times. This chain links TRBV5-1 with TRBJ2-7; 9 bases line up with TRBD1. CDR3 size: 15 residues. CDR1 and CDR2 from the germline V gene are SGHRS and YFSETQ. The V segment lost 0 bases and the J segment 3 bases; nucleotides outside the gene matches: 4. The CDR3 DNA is TGCGCCAGCAGCTTGGCGGGACAGGGATTCTACGAGCAGTACTTC. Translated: CASSLAGQGFYEQYF. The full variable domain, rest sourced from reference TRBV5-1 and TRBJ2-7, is KAGVTQTPRYLIKTRGQQVTLSCSPISGHRSVSWYQQTPGQGLQFLFEYFSETQRNKGNFPGRFSGRQFSNSRSEMNVSTLELGDSALYLCASSLAGQGFYEQYFGPGTRLTVT.

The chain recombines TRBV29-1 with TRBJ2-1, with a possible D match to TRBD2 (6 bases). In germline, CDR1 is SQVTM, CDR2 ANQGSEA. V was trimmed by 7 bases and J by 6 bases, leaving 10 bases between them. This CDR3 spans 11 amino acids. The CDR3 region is CSAGLSNEQFF. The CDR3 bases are TGCAGCGCGGGACTGTCCAATGAGCAGTTCTTC.

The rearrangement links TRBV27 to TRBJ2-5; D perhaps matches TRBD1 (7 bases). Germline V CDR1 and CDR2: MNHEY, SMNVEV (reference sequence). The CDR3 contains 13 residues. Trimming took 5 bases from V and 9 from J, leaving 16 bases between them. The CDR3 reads CASSPQGQRAQYF. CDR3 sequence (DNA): TGTGCCAGCAGTCCACAGGGACAGCGGGCCCAGTACTTC.

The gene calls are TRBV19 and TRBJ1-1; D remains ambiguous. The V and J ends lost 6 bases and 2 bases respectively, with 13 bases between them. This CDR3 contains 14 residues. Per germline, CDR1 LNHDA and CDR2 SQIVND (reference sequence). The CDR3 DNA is TGTGCCAGTAGCCCAACCCGAGGTAACACTGAAGCTTTCTTT. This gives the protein CASSPTRGNTEAFF.

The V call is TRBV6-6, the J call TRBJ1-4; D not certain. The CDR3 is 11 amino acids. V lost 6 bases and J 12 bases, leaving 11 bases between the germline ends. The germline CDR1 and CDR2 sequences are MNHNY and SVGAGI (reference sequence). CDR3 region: CASSWSGELFF. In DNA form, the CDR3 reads TGTGCCAGCAGCTGGAGCGGGGAACTGTTTTTT.

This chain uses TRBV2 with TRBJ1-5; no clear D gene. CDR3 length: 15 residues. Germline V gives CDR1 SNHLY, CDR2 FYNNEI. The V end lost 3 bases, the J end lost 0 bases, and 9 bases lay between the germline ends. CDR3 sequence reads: CASSDPIHSNQPQHF. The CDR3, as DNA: TGTGCCAGCAGTGACCCCATCCATAGCAATCAGCCCCAGCATTTT.

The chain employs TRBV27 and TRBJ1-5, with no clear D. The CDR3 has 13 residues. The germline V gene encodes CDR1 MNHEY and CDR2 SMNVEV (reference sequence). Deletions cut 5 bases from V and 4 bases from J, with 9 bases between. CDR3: CASSRRENQPQHF. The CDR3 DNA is TGTGCCAGCAGTCGAAGGGAGAATCAGCCCCAGCATTTT.